Below, one T cell receptor (beta chain) is given with its context. Antigen specificity is unknown. This sample stems from a study of OX40 agonist ivuxolimab in advanced cancers. Study outcomes and limitations: The study did not work out the antigen specificity of the expanded peripheral T cells. Expanded clones were, on average, more numerous in CD8+ T cells than in CD4+.

V lost 1 base, J lost 7 bases, and 16 bases lay in between. The CDR3 is made up of 16 amino acids. Germline CDR1 is LNHNV and CDR2 is YYDKDF (reference sequence). This table comes from immunoSEQ multiplex PCR, and its TCRdb copy is limited to in-frame clones, with some not included. Of some 70,000 clones listed, 88% are singletons. The V call is TRBV15, the J call TRBJ2-2; D assignment may be TRBD1 or TRBD2 (6 bases each). The receptor was isolated from an adult with an advanced solid tumor such as melanoma, head and neck, liver or kidney cancer. The sample was CD4+ or CD8+ T cells sorted from blood, taken in a trial of the OX40 agonist ivuxolimab. The CDR3 here is CATSRVPGGTVGELFF. The CDR3 DNA follows: TGTGCCACCAGCAGAGTTCCCGGGGGCACGGTCGGGGAGCTGTTTTTT.